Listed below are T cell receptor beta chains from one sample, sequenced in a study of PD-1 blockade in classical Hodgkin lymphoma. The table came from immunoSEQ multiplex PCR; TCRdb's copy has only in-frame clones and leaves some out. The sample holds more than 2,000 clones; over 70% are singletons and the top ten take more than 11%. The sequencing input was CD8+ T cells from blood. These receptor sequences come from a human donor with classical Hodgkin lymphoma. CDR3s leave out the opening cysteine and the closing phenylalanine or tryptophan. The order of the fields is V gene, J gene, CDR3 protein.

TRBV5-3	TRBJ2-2	ASSPQESGGELF
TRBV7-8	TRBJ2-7	ASSLGASGRSSYEQY
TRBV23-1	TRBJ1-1	ATPARRARGTEAF
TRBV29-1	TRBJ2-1	SVEDRAAGRYNEQF
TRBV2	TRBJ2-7	ASSALRSYEQY
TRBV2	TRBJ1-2	ASTPLGQGTGGYT
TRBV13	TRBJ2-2	ASSGTSGMNTGELF
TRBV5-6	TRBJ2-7	ASSSGAGGYEQY
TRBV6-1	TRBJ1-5	ASSEDLESPTQPQH
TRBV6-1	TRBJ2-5	ASSEEGGETQY
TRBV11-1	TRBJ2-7	ASSQSSYEQY
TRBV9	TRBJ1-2	ASSGDRRRSDGYT
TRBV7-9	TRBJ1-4	ASSSEESEKLF
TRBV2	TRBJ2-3	ASTPSGGNTQY
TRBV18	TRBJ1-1	ASSPIGGANTEAF
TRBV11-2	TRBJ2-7	ASSSWTGAYEQY
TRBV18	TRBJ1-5	ASSPARDNQPQH
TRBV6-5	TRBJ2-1	ASSYSGLADNEQF
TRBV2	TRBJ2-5	ASTRMEGEETQY
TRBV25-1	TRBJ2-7	ASSESRMTGTKQY
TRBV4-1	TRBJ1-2	ASSEQGTNYGYT
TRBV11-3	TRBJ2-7	ASSSWTGAYEQY
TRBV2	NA	ASSTGTGSEQY
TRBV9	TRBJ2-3	ASSVPTSGTTDTQY
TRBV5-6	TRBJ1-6	ASDQAHDNSPLH
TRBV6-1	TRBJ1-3	ASFHGNTIY
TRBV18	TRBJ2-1	ASSPPSGDNEQF
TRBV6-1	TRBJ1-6	ATSSPLH
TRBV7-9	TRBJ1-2	ASSLTRTANYGYT
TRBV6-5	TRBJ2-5	ASSTLARETQY
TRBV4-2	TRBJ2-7	ASSQEASGQALYEQY
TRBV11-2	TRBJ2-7	ASSFGTTYERY
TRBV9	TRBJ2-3	ASSSEGAPDTQY
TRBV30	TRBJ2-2	AWSVTGKDTGELF
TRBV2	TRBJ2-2	ASSEGGWDTGELF
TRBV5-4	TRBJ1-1	ASSLDPTGLGTEAF
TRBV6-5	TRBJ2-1	ASSESGVPNEQF
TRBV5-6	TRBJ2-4	ASSLVPSVNPKNIQY
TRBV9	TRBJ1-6	ASSVFGTANSPLH
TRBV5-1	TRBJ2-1	ASSFGGRDNEQF
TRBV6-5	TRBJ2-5	ASSSSRGPLETQY
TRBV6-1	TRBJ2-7	ASSEWQGALYEQY
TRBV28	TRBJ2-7	ASSATGGIPREQY
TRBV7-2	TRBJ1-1	ASSLLALNTEAF
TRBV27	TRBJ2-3	ASSFLGSFTDTQY
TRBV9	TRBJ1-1	ASSVAGGGTEAF
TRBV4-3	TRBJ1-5	ASSPRDGSNQPQH
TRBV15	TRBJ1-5	ATSLTGGIQPQH
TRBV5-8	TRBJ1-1	ASSLIPGQPAGAF
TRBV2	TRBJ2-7	ASSVLAVGPYEQY